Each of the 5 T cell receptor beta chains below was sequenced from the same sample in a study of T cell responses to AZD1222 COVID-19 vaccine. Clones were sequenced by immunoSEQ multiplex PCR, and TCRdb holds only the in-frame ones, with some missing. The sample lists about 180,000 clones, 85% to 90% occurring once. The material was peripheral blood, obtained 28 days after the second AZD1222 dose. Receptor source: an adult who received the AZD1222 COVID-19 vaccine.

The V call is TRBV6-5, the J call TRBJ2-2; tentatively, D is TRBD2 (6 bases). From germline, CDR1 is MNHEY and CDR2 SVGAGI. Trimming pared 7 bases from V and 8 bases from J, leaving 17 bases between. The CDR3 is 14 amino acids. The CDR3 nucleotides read TGTGCCAGCAATTCGGAGGGCATAGAGGGGGAGCTGTTTTTT. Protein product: CASNSEGIEGELFF.

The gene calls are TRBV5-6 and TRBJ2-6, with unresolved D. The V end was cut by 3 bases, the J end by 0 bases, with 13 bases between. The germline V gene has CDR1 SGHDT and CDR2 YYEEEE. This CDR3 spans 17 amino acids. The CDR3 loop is CASSSYRYASGANVLTF. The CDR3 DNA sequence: TGTGCCAGCAGCTCCTACCGGTACGCCTCTGGGGCCAACGTCCTGACTTTC.

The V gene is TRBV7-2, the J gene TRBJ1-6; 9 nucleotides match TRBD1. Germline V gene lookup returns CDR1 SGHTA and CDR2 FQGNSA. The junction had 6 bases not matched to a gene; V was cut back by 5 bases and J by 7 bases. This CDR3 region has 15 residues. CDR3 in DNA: TGTGCCAGCAGCCAGGGACAGGGCGGCAATTCACCCCTCCACTTT. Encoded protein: CASSQGQGGNSPLHF.

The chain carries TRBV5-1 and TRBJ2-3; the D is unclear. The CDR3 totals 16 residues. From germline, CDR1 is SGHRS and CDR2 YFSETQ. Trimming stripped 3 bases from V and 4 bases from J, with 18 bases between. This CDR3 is CASSSVSSAGSDTQYF. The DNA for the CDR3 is TGCGCCAGCAGCTCCGTCTCTAGTGCTGGGTCAGATACGCAGTATTTT.

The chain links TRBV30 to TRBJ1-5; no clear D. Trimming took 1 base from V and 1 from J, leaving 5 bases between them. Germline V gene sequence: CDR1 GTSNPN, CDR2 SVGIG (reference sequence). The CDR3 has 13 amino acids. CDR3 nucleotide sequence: TGTGCCTGGAGTGGTAGGAGCAATCAGCCCCAGCATTTT. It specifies CAWSGRSNQPQHF.